These 30 T cell receptor beta chains were sequenced from one sample in a study of blood T cell repertoires in COVID-19. The repertoire was sequenced with immunoSEQ multiplex PCR; TCRdb's copy has only in-frame clones and lacks some. Found here are 200,000 or so clones, 80% to 90% of them singletons; the top ten hold about 9.4%. The sequencing input was peripheral blood. These receptor sequences come from a woman older than 75 with acute or convalescent COVID-19.

V gene TRBV7-2 combines with J gene TRBJ1-3; a possible D gene is TRBD1 (6 bases). The germline V gene has CDR1 SGHTA and CDR2 FQGNSA. V was pared by 1 base and J by 0 bases, with 10 bases between. The CDR3 extends over 16 amino acids. The CDR3 sequence: CASSLERTASGNTIYF. CDR3 DNA sequence: TGTGCCAGCAGCTTAGAGAGGACAGCCTCTGGAAACACCATATATTTT.

The J gene is TRBJ1-4, the V gene TRBV7-9; 8 bases map to TRBD1. After removal of 4 bases from V and 6 bases from J, the junction contained 16 bases not matched to a gene. The germline V gene has CDR1 SEHNR and CDR2 FQNEAQ (reference sequence). This CDR3 contains 18 residues. The CDR3 sequence: CASSSPLHSGTGYEKLFF. The DNA for the CDR3 is TGTGCCAGCAGCTCACCTCTCCATTCCGGGACAGGTTATGAAAAACTGTTTTTT.

The V gene is TRBV4-2, the J gene TRBJ1-5; TRBD1 matches 8 bases. The CDR3 contains 15 residues. Germline V gives CDR1 LGHNA, CDR2 YNFKEQ. Losses at the gene ends were 1 base for V and 7 bases for J; bases not matched to a gene: 6. In nucleotides, the CDR3 is TGTGCCAGCAGCCAAGCGACAGGGGTGGAACAGCCCCAGCATTTT. It encodes CASSQATGVEQPQHF.

The CDR3 protein is CASSYGQGAEKLFF. Here the CDR3 DNA reads TGTGCCAGCAGTTATGGACAGGGGGCTGAAAAACTGTTTTTT. The chain has TRBV6-6 and TRBJ1-4, with 11 nucleotides matching TRBD1. Germline V gives CDR1 MNHNY, CDR2 SVGAGI (reference sequence). The CDR3 runs 14 residues. V shed 3 bases, J shed 7 bases, and the junction held 1 base outside the gene matches.

The chain couples TRBV6-5 to TRBJ1-2, with TRBD1 identical over 7 bases. Germline values: CDR1 MNHEY, CDR2 SVGAGI. J was trimmed by 0 bases and V by 7 bases; bases with no gene match: 8. CDR3 length: 15 amino acids. CDR3 coding DNA: TGTGCCAGCATTCCCGGGACAGAAGCTAACTATGGCTACACCTTC. Its translation is CASIPGTEANYGYTF.

The V gene is TRBV3-1 (or the pseudogene TRBV3-2), the J gene TRBJ2-5; D remains ambiguous. CDR3 size: 14 residues. Germline V gives CDR1 LGHDT, CDR2 YNNKEL (reference sequence). V lost 3 bases to trimming and J lost 5 bases, with 13 bases between them. The CDR3 nucleotides read TGTGCCAGCAGCCAGCCTCTAAACTTGGAGACCCAGTACTTC. Translated, it gives CASSQPLNLETQYF.

The chain uses TRBV7-2 and TRBJ1-5; tentatively, D is TRBD1 (6 bases). The V end was cut by 5 bases, the J end by 5 bases, with 13 bases between. CDR1 is SGHTA, CDR2 FQGNSA, per germline. This CDR3 is 14 amino acids long. DNA of the CDR3: TGTGCCAGCAGCCCGGACAGCACTTATCAGCCCCAGCATTTT. Translating gives CASSPDSTYQPQHF.

V and J are TRBV18 and TRBJ2-7; the match to TRBD1 covers 8 bases. The J segment lost 5 bases and the V segment lost 2 bases, leaving 5 bases of the junction unmatched. This CDR3 is 14 amino acids long. The germline V gene encodes CDR1 KGHSH and CDR2 LQKENI. The CDR3 DNA reads as TGTGCCAGCTCACCAGACAGGGGACCTAACGAGCAGTACTTC. Residues: CASSPDRGPNEQYF. The full variable domain, with the rest looked up from reference TRBV18 and TRBJ2-7, is NAGVMQNPRHLVRRRGQEARLRCSPMKGHSHVYWYRQLPEEGLKFMVYLQKENIIDESGMPKERFSAEFPKEGPSILRIQQVVRGDSAAYFCASSPDRGPNEQYFGPGTRLTVT.

CDR3 protein: CASSFSGYEKLFF. In DNA form, the CDR3 reads TGTGCCAGCAGTTTCTCGGGGTATGAAAAACTGTTTTTT. This sequence joins TRBV28 and TRBJ1-4; D gene unclear. The CDR3 spans 13 residues. The V end lost 3 bases, the J end lost 6 bases, and 8 bases lay between the germline ends. In germline, CDR1 is MDHEN, CDR2 SYDVKM.

This sequence joins TRBV29-1 and TRBJ2-7, with a tentative D call TRBD1 (6 bases). In germline, CDR1 is SQVTM, CDR2 ANQGSEA. Trimming took 4 bases from V and 3 from J, leaving 10 bases between them. The CDR3 consists of 12 residues. The CDR3 region is CSVARGSYEQYF. CDR3 nucleotides: TGCAGCGTTGCCAGGGGCAGCTACGAGCAGTACTTC.

The gene calls are TRBV6-2 or TRBV6-3 and TRBJ1-1; D gene ambiguous. V was pared by 0 bases and J by 6 bases, with 11 bases between. This CDR3 contains 14 residues. Per germline, CDR1 MNHEY and CDR2 SVGEGT. CDR3 loop: CASSYSFQRAEAFF. In DNA form, the CDR3 reads TGTGCCAGCAGTTACTCGTTCCAGAGGGCTGAAGCTTTCTTT.

V and J are TRBV7-6 and TRBJ1-6; a possible D gene is TRBD1 (5 bases). V was pared by 3 bases and J by 1 base, with 7 bases between. CDR1 is SGHVS, CDR2 FNYEAQ, per germline. The CDR3 spans 15 residues. CDR3 loop: CASSFGGSYNSPLHF. The CDR3 region has the DNA TGTGCCAGCAGCTTCGGGGGGTCCTATAATTCACCCCTCCACTTT.

CDR3 sequence: CASGSPIGLNTEAFF. The CDR3 bases are TGTGCTAGTGGTTCTCCCATCGGGTTAAACACTGAAGCTTTCTTT. The genes are TRBV12-5 and TRBJ1-1; D gene uncertain. The CDR3 loop spans 15 amino acids. Between the trimmed V and J ends, which lost 4 bases and 2 bases, there was a span of 14 bases. Germline CDR1 is LGHNT and CDR2 is FRNRAP.

The chain carries TRBV2 and TRBJ1-5; D may be TRBD1 (5 bases). Germline V lookup: CDR1 SNHLY, CDR2 FYNNEI. CDR3 size: 16 residues. V was cut by 0 bases and J by 5 bases, with 14 bases left in between. The CDR3, as DNA: TGTGCCAGCAGTGAAGCAAGGACATCAGCCCATCAGCCCCAGCATTTT. Translating gives CASSEARTSAHQPQHF. The full variable domain, with the rest looked up from reference TRBV2 and TRBJ1-5, is EPEVTQTPSHQVTQMGQEVILRCVPISNHLYFYWYRQILGQKVEFLVSFYNNEISEKSEIFDDQFSVERPDGSNFTLKIRSTKLEDSAMYFCASSEARTSAHQPQHFGDGTRLSIL.

V and J are TRBV30 and TRBJ2-7; 7 bases line up with TRBD1. V was clipped by 0 bases and J by 6 bases; unmatched bases: 8. This CDR3 region has 14 residues. Per the germline V gene, CDR1 is GTSNPN and CDR2 is SVGIG (reference sequence). The CDR3 DNA reads as TGTGCCTGGAGTGTACTACTCGGACAGGCCGAGCAGTACTTC. This sequence encodes CAWSVLLGQAEQYF.

The chain links TRBV30 to TRBJ2-5, with D maybe TRBD2 (6 bases). CDR3 length: 11 residues. Germline V gene data show CDR1 as GTSNPN and CDR2 as SVGIG (reference sequence). Trimming shortened V by 3 bases and J by 4 bases, and 6 bases separated the two germline ends. CDR3 DNA sequence: TGTGCCTGGAGGGGGGGAGAGACCCAGTACTTC. It codes for CAWRGGETQYF.

The chain uses TRBV9 and TRBJ1-3; D is possibly TRBD1 (5 bases). Trimming removed 4 bases from V and 8 bases from J, with 22 bases in between. Germline V gene lookup returns CDR1 SGDLS and CDR2 YYNGEE. CDR3 length: 16 amino acids. The CDR3 spells CASSSFRGGVLDTIYF. The DNA of the CDR3 is TGTGCCAGCAGCTCCTTCCGGGGGGGAGTTTTAGACACCATATATTTT.

This clone has more than one count but fewer than ten. The V gene is TRBV5-1, the J gene TRBJ1-5; 8 nucleotides align to TRBD1. Germline lookup yields CDR1 SGHRS and CDR2 YFSETQ. V was pared by 4 bases and J by 7 bases, with 10 bases of the junction left unmatched. This CDR3 region has 15 residues. CDR3 amino acids: CASSPGPTGEQPQHF. The CDR3 bases are TGCGCCAGCAGCCCAGGACCGACAGGGGAACAGCCCCAGCATTTT.

This rearrangement joins TRBV7-2 to TRBJ2-2; 12 bases match TRBD2. The CDR3 length is 17 residues. Per the germline V gene, CDR1 is SGHTA and CDR2 is FQGNSA. V was pared by 4 bases and J by 5 bases, with 8 bases of the junction left unmatched. CDR3 DNA sequence: TGTGCCAGCAGCTCAATGGGACTAGCGGGTGTGACCGGGGAGCTGTTTTTT. This encodes CASSSMGLAGVTGELFF. Based on the CDR3 plus reference TRBV7-2 and TRBJ2-2, the full variable domain is GAGVSQSPSNKVTEKGKDVELRCDPISGHTALYWYRQSLGQGLEFLIYFQGNSAPDKSGLPSDRFSAERTGGSVSTLTIQRTQQEDSAVYLCASSSMGLAGVTGELFFGEGSRLTVL.

The rearrangement uses TRBV2 and TRBJ1-5; 8 bases agree with TRBD1. The CDR3 runs to 14 residues. Germline CDR1 and CDR2: SNHLY and FYNNEI. The J segment lost 6 bases and the V segment lost 5 bases, leaving 6 bases of the junction unmatched. The DNA of the CDR3 is TGTGCCAGCAGTCCGGACAGGGTCACTCAGCCCCAGCATTTT. Translated, it gives CASSPDRVTQPQHF.

This clone was seen more than once but under ten times. This sample includes further DNA sequences coding for the same CDR3. The genes are TRBV30 and TRBJ1-1; D not certain. Looked up from germline, CDR1 is GTSNPN and CDR2 is SVGIG (reference sequence). The CDR3 runs to 13 residues. Trimming shortened V by 1 base and J by 1 base, and 7 bases separated the two germline ends. DNA for the CDR3: TGTGCCTGGAGTGCTCAGGCGAACACTGAAGCTTTCTTT. Amino acids: CAWSAQANTEAFF.

The gene calls are TRBV11-2 and TRBJ2-5; D is possibly TRBD2 (7 bases). CDR1 and CDR2 (germline): SGHAT, FQNNGV. Trimming took 5 bases from V and 2 from J, leaving 21 bases between them. CDR3 size: 17 residues. In DNA form, the CDR3 reads TGTGCCAGCAGCCTTCGGGGGGCGCGGGATAATCAAGAGACCCAGTACTTC. Translation gives CASSLRGARDNQETQYF. The whole variable domain, filled in from reference TRBV11-2 and TRBJ2-5, reads EAGVAQSPRYKIIEKRQSVAFWCNPISGHATLYWYQQILGQGPKLLIQFQNNGVVDDSQLPKDRFSAERLKGVDSTLKIQPAKLEDSAVYLCASSLRGARDNQETQYFGPGTRLLVL.

This clone has just a few counts. The chain recombines TRBV19 with TRBJ2-2; 7 nucleotides agree with TRBD2. V shed 3 bases and J 3 bases; nucleotides not matched to a gene: 7. Germline lookup yields CDR1 LNHDA and CDR2 SQIVND (reference sequence). The CDR3 length is 16 residues. This CDR3 reads CASSIRLAGYTGELFF. In DNA form, the CDR3 reads TGTGCCAGTAGTATCCGGTTAGCGGGCTACACCGGGGAGCTGTTTTTT. Together with reference TRBV19 and TRBJ2-2, the CDR3 gives the full variable domain: DGGITQSPKYLFRKEGQNVTLSCEQNLNHDAMYWYRQDPGQGLRLIYYSQIVNDFQKGDIAEGYSVSREKKESFPLTVTSAQKNPTAFYLCASSIRLAGYTGELFFGEGSRLTVL.

The chain joins TRBV5-4 to TRBJ1-2; 9 bases are a match to TRBD1. With 3 bases clipped from V and 7 bases from J, the junction kept 4 bases outside the gene matches. This CDR3 contains 13 residues. CDR1 is SGHNT, CDR2 YYREEE, per germline (reference sequence). CDR3 sequence reads: CASSSTGGIGYTF. Here the CDR3 DNA reads TGTGCCAGCAGCTCCACAGGGGGCATTGGCTACACCTTC.

The CDR3 is CASSQVSGGYTF. As DNA, the CDR3 is TGTGCCAGCAGCCAAGTTTCAGGCGGCTACACCTTC. The chain links TRBV14 to TRBJ1-2; D is unresolved. Trimming cost V 1 base and J 8 bases, with 8 bases left between them. The germline V gene encodes CDR1 SGHDN and CDR2 FVKESK. This CDR3 contains 12 residues.

This clone was seen just once. CDR3 sequence: CASSRIWAGGEETQYF. DNA for the CDR3: TGTGCCAGCAGTCGAATATGGGCGGGAGGGGAAGAGACCCAGTACTTC. V and J are TRBV28 and TRBJ2-5, with 9 bases fitting TRBD2. CDR3 length equals 16 residues. The ends lost 5 bases at V and 3 bases at J; junction bases unmatched: 10. Looked up from germline, CDR1 is MDHEN and CDR2 is SYDVKM.

J is TRBJ1-5 and V is TRBV29-1, with 8 positions matching TRBD1. The CDR3 length is 12 residues. Germline-derived CDR1 and CDR2 are SQVTM and ANQGSEA. V shed 5 bases, J shed 5 bases, and the junction held 2 bases outside the gene matches. CDR3 protein: CSVQTGDQPQHF. The DNA of the CDR3 is TGCAGCGTTCAGACAGGGGATCAGCCCCAGCATTTT.

The V gene is TRBV6-5, the J gene TRBJ2-4; 7 bases are a match to TRBD2. The CDR3 is 13 amino acids. Germline CDR1 is MNHEY and CDR2 is SVGAGI. V gave up 8 bases and J gave up 8 bases; unmatched junction bases: 9. CDR3 in DNA: TGTGCCAGCGGGGAAATAGGGAGGGACATTCAGTACTTC. Amino acid sequence: CASGEIGRDIQYF.

The chain carries TRBV18 and TRBJ1-3; D gene ambiguous. V shed 0 bases and J shed 1 base, with 7 bases lying between them. The CDR3 sequence is 15 residues long. Germline lookup yields CDR1 KGHSH and CDR2 LQKENI. In nucleotides, the CDR3 is TGTGCCAGCTCACCACCTAGCCTTTCTGGAAACACCATATATTTT. Amino acid sequence: CASSPPSLSGNTIYF.

In DNA form, the CDR3 reads TGCGCCAGCAGCCAAGAGAGAATTATAGCCAAAAACATTCAGTACTTC. Translation gives CASSQERIIAKNIQYF. The J gene is TRBJ2-4, the V gene TRBV4-1; D remains ambiguous. CDR1 is MGHRA and CDR2 is YSYEKL in the germline V gene. CDR3 length: 16 amino acids. Trimming removed 0 bases at V and 0 bases at J, with 9 bases between.